This T cell receptor (beta chain) was identified during a study of early T cells in non-severe SARS-CoV-2 infection (dated by TCRdb to about 2021). With regard to the full study: Because TCR sequencing relied on bulk RNA taken from unsorted whole blood, pairing of alpha and beta chains was not possible. General conclusions and limits of the study: VDJdb matching was skewed toward anti-spike CD8 responses and likely underestimated virus-specific expansions, missing private and CD4 specificities.

Reading the germline V gene (reference sequence) gives CDR1 SGHKS and CDR2 YYEKEE. The CDR3 sequence holds 14 residues, the cysteine and phenylalanine included. The read is trimmed to its CDR3 DNA, 42 bases read in frame from base 1. V sheds 0 bases and J sheds 7 bases, leaving 13 bases between their ends. The study was a case-control design nested within a healthcare worker cohort in London, UK, with weekly nasopharyngeal swab PCR tests and blood sampling. Healthcare workers were recruited during the week of the UK lockdown, between 23 and 31 March 2020, and followed weekly for up to 16 weeks. This clonotype was seen repeatedly, ten times or more. Its antigen is unknown. No quality values exist for individual bases; no much larger clone is one base distant. Library creation used 5' RACE. Data came from a NextSeq 500. Unique molecular identifiers were attached to individual cDNA molecules in the TCR library protocol so that sequencing error and PCR bias could be corrected. Both TCR alpha and beta chains were sequenced, and tight co-correlation was observed between alpha and beta sequence abundances in each sample. Concerning the study's data processing: Decombinator V4 was used to annotate the V gene, J gene and CDR3 of the TCR sequences. Expanded TCRs were defined as changing significantly between any two time points under a Poisson model with p below 0.0001. TCR abundances were normalised to the total number of TCRs sequenced per sample and expressed as counts per million. MAIT TCRs were defined by TRAV1-2 paired with TRAJ12, TRAJ20 or TRAJ33, and iNKT TCRs by TRAV10 paired with TRAJ18. VDJdb, accessed on 1 November 2021, was searched for TCRs annotated for CMV, EBV and SARS-CoV-2, and TCRs annotated for more than one antigen were excluded. TCRdb trimmed the raw reads at Q25, called clones with MiXCR and kept productive beta chains. Rows with a matching CDR3 protein are joined into one entry that keeps the most common DNA and genes. It is TCRdb's table, rather than the study itself, that gives the V and J calls and clone size. Present in this sample are tens of thousands of distinct CDR3 sequences, about 14% of which were seen just once. The ten largest clones capture around 5.8% of the sample.

The TCR sequence derives from an adult who was a healthcare worker with PCR-confirmed SARS-CoV-2 infection or an uninfected control (not recorded which). Recombination linked TRBV5-5 to TRBJ1-1; TRBD1 is perhaps the D gene, given 6 matching bases. The sample comprised whole blood. At the DNA level, the sequence is TGTGCCAGCAGCTTGGACCCCAACAGGGATGAAGCTTTCTTT. The resulting protein is CASSLDPNRDEAFF.